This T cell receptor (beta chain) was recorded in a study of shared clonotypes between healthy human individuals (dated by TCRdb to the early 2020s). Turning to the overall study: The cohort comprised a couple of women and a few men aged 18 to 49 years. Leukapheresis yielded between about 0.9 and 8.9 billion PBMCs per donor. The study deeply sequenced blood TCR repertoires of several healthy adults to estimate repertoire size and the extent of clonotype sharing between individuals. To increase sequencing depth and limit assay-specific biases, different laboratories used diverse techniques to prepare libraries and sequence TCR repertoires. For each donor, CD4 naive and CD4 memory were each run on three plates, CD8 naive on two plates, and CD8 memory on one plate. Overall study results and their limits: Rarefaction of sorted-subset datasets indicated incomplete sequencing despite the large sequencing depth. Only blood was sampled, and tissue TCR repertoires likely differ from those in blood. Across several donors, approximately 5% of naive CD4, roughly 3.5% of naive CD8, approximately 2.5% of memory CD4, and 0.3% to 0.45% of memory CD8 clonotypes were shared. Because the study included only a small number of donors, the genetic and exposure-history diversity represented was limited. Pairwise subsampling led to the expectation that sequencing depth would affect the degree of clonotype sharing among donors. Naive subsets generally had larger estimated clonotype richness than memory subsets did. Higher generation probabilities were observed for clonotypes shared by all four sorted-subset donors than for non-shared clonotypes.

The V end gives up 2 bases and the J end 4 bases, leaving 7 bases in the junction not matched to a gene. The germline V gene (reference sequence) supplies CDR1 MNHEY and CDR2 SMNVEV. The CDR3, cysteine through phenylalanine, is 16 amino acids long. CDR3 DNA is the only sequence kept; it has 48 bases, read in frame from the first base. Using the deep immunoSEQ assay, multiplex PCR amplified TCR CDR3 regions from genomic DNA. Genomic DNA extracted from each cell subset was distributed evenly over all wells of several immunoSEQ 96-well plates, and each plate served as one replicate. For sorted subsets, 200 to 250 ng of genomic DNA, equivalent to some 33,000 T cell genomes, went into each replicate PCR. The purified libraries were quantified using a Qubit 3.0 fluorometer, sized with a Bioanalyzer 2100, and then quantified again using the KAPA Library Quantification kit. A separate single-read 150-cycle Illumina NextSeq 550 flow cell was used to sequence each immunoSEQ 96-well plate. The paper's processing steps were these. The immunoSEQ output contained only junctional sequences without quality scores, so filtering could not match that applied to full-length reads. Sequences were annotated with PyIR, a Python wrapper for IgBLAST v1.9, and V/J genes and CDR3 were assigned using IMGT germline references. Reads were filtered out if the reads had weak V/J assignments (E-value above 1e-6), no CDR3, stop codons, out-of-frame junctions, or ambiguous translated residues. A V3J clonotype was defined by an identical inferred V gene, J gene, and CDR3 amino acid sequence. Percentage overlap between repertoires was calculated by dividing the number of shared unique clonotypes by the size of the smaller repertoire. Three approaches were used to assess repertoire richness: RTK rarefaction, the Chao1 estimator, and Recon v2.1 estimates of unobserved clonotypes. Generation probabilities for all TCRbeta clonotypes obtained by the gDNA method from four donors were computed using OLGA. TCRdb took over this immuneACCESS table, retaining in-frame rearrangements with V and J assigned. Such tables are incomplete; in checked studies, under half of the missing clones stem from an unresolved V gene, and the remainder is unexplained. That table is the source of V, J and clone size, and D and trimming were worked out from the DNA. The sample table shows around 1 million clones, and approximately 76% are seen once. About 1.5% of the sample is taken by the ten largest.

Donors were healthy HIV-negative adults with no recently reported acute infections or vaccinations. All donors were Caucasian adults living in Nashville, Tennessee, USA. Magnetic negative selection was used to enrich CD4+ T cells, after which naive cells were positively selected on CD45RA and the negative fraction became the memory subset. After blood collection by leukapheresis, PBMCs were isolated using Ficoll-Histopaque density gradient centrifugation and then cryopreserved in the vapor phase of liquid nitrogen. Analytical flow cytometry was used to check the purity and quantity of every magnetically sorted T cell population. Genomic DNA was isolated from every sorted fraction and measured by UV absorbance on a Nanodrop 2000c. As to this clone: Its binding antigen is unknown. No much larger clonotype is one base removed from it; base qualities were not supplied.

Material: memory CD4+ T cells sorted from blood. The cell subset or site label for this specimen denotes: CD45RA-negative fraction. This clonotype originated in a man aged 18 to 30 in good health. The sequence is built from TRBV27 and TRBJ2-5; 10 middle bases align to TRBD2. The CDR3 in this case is CASSLHSGGIRETQYF. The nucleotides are TGTGCCAGCAGTTTACATAGCGGGGGGATTAGAGAGACCCAGTACTTC.